The 8 T cell receptor beta chains listed next were all sequenced from one sample in a study of blood T cell repertoires in COVID-19. Data came from immunoSEQ multiplex PCR; TCRdb stores just in-frame clones and leaves some out. Altogether 100,000 or so clones are present, about 86% being singletons, with the ten largest covering over 35%. The specimen sequenced was peripheral blood. These receptors were taken from a man older than 75 with acute or convalescent COVID-19.

V and J are TRBV5-1 and TRBJ2-7, with 12 bases that match TRBD2. CDR3 length equals 15 residues. Germline V gene data show CDR1 as SGHRS and CDR2 as YFSETQ. J gave up 6 bases and V 0 bases, and 4 bases lay outside the gene matches. DNA of the CDR3: TGCGCCAGCAGCTTGGTACTAGCGGGAGGAGGCGAGCAGTACTTC. This gives the protein CASSLVLAGGGEQYF.

The V gene is TRBV10-1, the J gene TRBJ2-2; 8 bases map to TRBD1. This CDR3 region has 15 residues. V lost 6 bases and J lost 1; bases outside the gene matches: 4. Germline lookup yields CDR1 WNHNN and CDR2 SYGVQD (reference sequence). CDR3 in amino acids: CASRSGTGNTGELFF. The CDR3 DNA follows: TGCGCCAGCAGATCTGGGACAGGGAACACCGGGGAGCTGTTTTTT.

The sample holds a few counts of this clone. V and J are TRBV7-2 and TRBJ2-7, with no clear D. The CDR3 is 14 residues long. Germline V gives CDR1 SGHTA, CDR2 FQGNSA. Trimming stripped 2 bases from V and 6 bases from J, with 14 bases between. The CDR3 sequence: CASSLRWQVPEQYF. Here the CDR3 DNA reads TGTGCCAGCAGCTTACGGTGGCAGGTGCCCGAGCAGTACTTC.

The chain links TRBV7-2 to TRBJ1-1, with D perhaps TRBD1 (6 bases). The germline gives CDR1 SGHTA, CDR2 FQGNSA. Trimming cost V 6 bases and J 4 bases, with 18 bases left between them. CDR3 size: 15 residues. The CDR3 nucleotides are TGTGCCAGCAGACCAAGGGGGGGGGCGACCACTGAAGCTTTCTTT. Translating it yields CASRPRGGATTEAFF.

This clone was detected a few times. The chain uses TRBV18 and TRBJ1-5; TRBD1 is a possible D gene (5 bases). The germline CDR1 and CDR2 sequences are KGHSH and LQKENI. Trimming pared 0 bases from V and 12 bases from J, leaving 9 bases between. The CDR3 covers 12 residues. The CDR3 DNA sequence: TGTGCCAGCTCACCACCGGGGGAGGGCCAGCATTTT. The encoded protein is CASSPPGEGQHF.

The J gene is TRBJ1-2, the V gene TRBV6-5, with 8 nucleotides matching TRBD1. The CDR3 runs to 13 residues. The germline CDR1 and CDR2 sequences are MNHEY and SVGAGI. J gave up 4 bases and V 6 bases, and 4 bases lay outside the gene matches. CDR3 DNA sequence: TGTGCCAGCAGGCGACAGGGGCTCTATGGCTACACCTTC. Translation: CASRRQGLYGYTF.

The rearrangement uses TRBV30 and TRBJ1-2; tentative D call: TRBD1 (6 bases). Germline loops: CDR1 GTSNPN, CDR2 SVGIG (reference sequence). This CDR3 has 14 amino acids. The V and J ends lost 4 bases and 8 bases respectively, with 20 bases between them. This CDR3 reads CAWKYSRTAGGYTF. As DNA, the CDR3 is TGTGCCTGGAAGTACAGTCGGACAGCGGGAGGCTACACCTTC.

The rearrangement joins TRBV4-3 to TRBJ1-1; tentative D call: TRBD1 (5 bases). V lost 0 bases and J lost 5, with 7 bases in between. In germline, CDR1 is LGHNA, CDR2 YSLEER. CDR3 length equals 13 residues. CDR3 nucleotide sequence: TGCGCCAGCAGCCAAGATCGGGGGACTGAAGCTTTCTTT. Its protein is CASSQDRGTEAFF.